What follows is one TCR beta chain and its context. The antigen is unknown. This sample is drawn from a study of CD8+CD57+ T cells in acquired aplastic anemia. Study findings and constraints: In CD8+ cells, Simpson's diversity showed no significant difference between patients and controls.

Profiles of TCR beta VDJ and CDR3 were generated from a genomic DNA template. TCRdb re-analysed the reads in MiXCR, keeping a single row per CDR3 protein. Of hundreds of thousands of distinct CDR3 sequences listed, approximately 57% are singletons. CDR1 ENHRY and CDR2 SYGVKD come from the germline V gene. This CDR3 is 14 amino acids long. V was trimmed by 2 bases and J by 3 bases, leaving 10 bases between them. By flow cytometry, patients selected for sequencing had shown an expansion of CD8+CD57+ cells. Sequenced material: sorted CD4+, CD8+, or CD8+CD57+ T cells (not recorded which) from PBMCs. The rearrangement links TRBV10-3 to TRBJ1-1; perhaps TRBD1 as D (6 bases). This clonotype was sampled from a human donor with aplastic anemia. The CDR3 is CAISETGRDTEAFF. The CDR3 coding sequence is TGTGCCATCAGTGAGACAGGGAGAGACACTGAAGCTTTCTTT.